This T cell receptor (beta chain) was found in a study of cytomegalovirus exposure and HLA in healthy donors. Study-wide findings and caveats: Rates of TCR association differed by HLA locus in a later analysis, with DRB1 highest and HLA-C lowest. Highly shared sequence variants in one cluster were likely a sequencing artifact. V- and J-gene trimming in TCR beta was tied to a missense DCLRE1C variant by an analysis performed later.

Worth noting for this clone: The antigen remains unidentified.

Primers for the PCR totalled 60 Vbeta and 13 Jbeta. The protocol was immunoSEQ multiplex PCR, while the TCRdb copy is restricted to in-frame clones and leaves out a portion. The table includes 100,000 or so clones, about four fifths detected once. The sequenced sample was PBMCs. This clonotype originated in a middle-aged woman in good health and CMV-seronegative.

The CDR3 here is CASSQELAGPREQYF. The CDR3 DNA sequence: TGCGCCAGCAGCCAAGAGCTAGCGGGACCACGCGAGCAGTACTTC. This rearrangement joins TRBV4-3 to TRBJ2-7; 9 bases match TRBD2. The CDR3 runs to 15 residues. CDR1 and CDR2 (germline): LGHNA, YSLEER. The V segment lost 0 bases and the J segment 6 bases; nucleotides outside the gene matches: 6.